This T cell receptor beta chain is drawn from a study of blood T cell repertoires in COVID-19. TCRdb keeps only in-frame clones here, not all; method: immunoSEQ multiplex PCR. The table records about 130,000 clones, over 75% of them present only once. The CDR3 spans 15 residues. Looked up from germline, CDR1 is KGHSH and CDR2 is LQKENI. V was cut by 6 bases and J by 0 bases, with 13 bases left in between. This receptor was obtained from a man aged 25 to 40 with COVID-19, enrolled during active disease. Sequencing was performed on peripheral blood. This chain connects TRBV18 to TRBJ2-3; D is perhaps TRBD1 (5 bases). In DNA form, the CDR3 reads TGTGCCAGCTCGCGCGACAGTACTAGCACAGATACGCAGTATTTT. Its translation is CASSRDSTSTDTQYF.